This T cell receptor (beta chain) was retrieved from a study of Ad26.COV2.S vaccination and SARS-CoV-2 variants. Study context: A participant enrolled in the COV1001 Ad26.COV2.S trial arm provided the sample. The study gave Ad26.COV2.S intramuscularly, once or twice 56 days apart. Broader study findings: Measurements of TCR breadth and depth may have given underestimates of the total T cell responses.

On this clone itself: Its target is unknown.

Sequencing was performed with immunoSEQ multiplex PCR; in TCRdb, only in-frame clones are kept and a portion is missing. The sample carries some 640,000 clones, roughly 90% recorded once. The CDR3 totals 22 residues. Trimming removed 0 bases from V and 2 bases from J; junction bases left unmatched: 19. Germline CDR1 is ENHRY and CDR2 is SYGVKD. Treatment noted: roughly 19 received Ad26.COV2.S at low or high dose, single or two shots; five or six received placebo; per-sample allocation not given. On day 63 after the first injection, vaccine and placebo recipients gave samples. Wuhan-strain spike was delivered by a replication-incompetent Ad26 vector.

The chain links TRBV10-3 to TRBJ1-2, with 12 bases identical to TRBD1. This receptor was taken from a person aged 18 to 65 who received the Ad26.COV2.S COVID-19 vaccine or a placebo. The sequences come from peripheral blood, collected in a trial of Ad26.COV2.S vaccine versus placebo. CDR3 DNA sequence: TGTGCCATCAGTGAGTCGGGGATTCTTCTCGGGACAGGGGGCGCGAGGAACTATGGCTACACCTTC. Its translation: CAISESGILLGTGGARNYGYTF.